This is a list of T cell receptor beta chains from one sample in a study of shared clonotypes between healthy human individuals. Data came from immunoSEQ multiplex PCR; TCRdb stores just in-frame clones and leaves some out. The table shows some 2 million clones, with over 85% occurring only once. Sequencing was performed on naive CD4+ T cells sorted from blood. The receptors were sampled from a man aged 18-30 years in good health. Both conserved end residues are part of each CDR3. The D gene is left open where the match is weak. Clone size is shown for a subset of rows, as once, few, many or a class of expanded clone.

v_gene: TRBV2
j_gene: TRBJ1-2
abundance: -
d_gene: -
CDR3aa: CASTADQSYGYTF
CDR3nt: TGTGCCAGCACGGCAGACCAATCTTATGGCTACACCTTC

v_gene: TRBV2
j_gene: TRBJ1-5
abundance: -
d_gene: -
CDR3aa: CASSDWSVGNQPQHF
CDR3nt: TGTGCCAGCAGTGATTGGTCCGTTGGCAATCAGCCCCAGCATTTT

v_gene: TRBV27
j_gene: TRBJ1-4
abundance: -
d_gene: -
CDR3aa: CASSLPGVGEKLFF
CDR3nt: TGTGCCAGCAGTCTCCCAGGGGTAGGGGAAAAACTGTTTTTT

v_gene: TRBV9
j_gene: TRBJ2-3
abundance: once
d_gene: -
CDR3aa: CASSVLLESTDTQYF
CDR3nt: TGTGCCAGCAGCGTACTTCTAGAGAGCACAGATACGCAGTATTTT

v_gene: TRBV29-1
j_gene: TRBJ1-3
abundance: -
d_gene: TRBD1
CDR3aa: CSVRTGTYTIYF
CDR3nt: TGCAGCGTTCGGACAGGGACGTACACCATATATTTT

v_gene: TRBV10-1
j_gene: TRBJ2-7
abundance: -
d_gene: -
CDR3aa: CASSESISPTSEQYF
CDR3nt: TGCGCCAGCAGTGAGTCCATTTCCCCGACAAGCGAGCAGTACTTC

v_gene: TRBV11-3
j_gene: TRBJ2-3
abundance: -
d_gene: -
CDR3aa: CASSPGGENTDTQYF
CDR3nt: TGTGCCAGCAGCCCCGGAGGGGAAAACACAGATACGCAGTATTTT

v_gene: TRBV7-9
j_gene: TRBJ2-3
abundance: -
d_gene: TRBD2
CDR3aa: CASSRQLAVDTQYF
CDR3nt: TGTGCCAGCAGCCGCCAACTAGCGGTAGATACGCAGTATTTT

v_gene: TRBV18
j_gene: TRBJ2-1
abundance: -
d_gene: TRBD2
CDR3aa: CASSPSTSGRAAEQFF
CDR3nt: TGTGCCAGCTCACCTTCGACTAGCGGGAGGGCCGCTGAGCAGTTCTTC

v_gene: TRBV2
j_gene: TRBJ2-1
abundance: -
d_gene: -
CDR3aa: CASRLPNNEQFF
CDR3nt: TGTGCCAGCCGGTTACCTAACAATGAGCAGTTCTTC

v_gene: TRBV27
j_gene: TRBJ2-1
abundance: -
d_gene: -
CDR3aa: CASSSAGPIYNEQFF
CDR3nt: TGTGCCAGCAGTTCGGCGGGCCCGATCTACAATGAGCAGTTCTTC

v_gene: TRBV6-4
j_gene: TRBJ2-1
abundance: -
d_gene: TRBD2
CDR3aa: CASSDAAGGWNEQFF
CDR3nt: TGTGCCAGCAGTGACGCTGCGGGAGGGTGGAATGAGCAGTTCTTC

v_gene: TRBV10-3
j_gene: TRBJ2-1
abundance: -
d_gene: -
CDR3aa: CAISPLTSIDPFF
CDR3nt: TGTGCCATCAGTCCCCTGACTAGTATAGACCCGTTCTTC

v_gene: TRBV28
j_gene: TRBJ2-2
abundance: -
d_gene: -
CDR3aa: CASSFHRVRSGELFF
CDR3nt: TGTGCCAGCAGTTTTCACCGGGTCCGATCCGGGGAGCTGTTTTTT

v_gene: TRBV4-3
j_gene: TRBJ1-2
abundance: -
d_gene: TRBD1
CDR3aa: CASSQAGQGYGYTF
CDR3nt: TGCGCCAGCAGCCAAGCCGGACAGGGCTACGGCTACACCTTC

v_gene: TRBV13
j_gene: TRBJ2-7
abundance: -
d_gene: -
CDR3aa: CASSPLGSSYEQYF
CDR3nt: TGTGCCAGCAGCCCGTTAGGAAGCTCCTACGAGCAGTACTTC

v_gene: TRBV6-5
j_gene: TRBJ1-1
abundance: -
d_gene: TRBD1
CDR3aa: CASRTGTGALNEAFF
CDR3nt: TGTGCCAGCAGAACCGGGACAGGGGCCTTGAATGAAGCTTTCTTT

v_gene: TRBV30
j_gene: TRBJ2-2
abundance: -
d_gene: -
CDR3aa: CAWEPTGPGELFF
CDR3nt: TGTGCCTGGGAACCAACAGGGCCCGGGGAGCTGTTTTTT

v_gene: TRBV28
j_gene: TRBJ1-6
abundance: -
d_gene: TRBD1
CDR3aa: CASSLRAGGANSPLHF
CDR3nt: TGTGCCAGCAGTTTAAGGGCAGGGGGCGCGAATTCACCCCTCCACTTT

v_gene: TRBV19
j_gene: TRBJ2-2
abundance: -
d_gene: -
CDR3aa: CASSRTTNTGELFF
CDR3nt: TGTGCCAGTAGTAGGACAACGAACACCGGGGAGCTGTTTTTT

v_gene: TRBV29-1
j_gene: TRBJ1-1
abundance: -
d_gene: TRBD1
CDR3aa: CSVRTGLGTEAFF
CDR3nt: TGCAGCGTGAGGACAGGGTTGGGGACTGAAGCTTTCTTT

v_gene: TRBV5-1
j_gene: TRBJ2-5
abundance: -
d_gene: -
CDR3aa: CASSLAGNHPQETQYF
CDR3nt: TGCGCCAGCAGCTTGGCAGGGAATCATCCCCAAGAGACCCAGTACTTC

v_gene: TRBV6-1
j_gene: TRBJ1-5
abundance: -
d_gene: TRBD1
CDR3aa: CASSEGWRTGDFYSNQPQHF
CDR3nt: TGTGCCAGCAGTGAAGGATGGAGGACAGGGGACTTTTATAGCAATCAGCCCCAGCATTTT

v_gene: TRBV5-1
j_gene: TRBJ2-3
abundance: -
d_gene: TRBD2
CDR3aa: CASSLAGLFTDTQYF
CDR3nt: TGCGCCAGCAGCTTAGCGGGGCTGTTCACAGATACGCAGTATTTT

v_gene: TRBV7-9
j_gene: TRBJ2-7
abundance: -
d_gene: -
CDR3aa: CASSLGHPIYEQYF
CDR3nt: TGTGCCAGCAGCTTAGGACACCCGATCTACGAGCAGTACTTC

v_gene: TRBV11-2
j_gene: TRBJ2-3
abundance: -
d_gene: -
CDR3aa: CASTINTLDTQYF
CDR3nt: TGTGCCAGCACTATAAATACCTTGGATACGCAGTATTTT

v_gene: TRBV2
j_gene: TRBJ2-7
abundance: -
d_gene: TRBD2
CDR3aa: CASSALISGTDEQYF
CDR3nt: TGTGCCAGCAGTGCCCTAATTAGCGGGACGGACGAGCAGTACTTC

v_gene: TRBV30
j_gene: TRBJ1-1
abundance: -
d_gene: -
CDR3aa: CAWMSTGNTEAFF
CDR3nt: TGTGCCTGGATGTCGACAGGGAACACTGAAGCTTTCTTT

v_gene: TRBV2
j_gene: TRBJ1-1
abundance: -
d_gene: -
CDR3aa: CASSEQGVVSTNTEAFF
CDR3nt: TGTGCCAGCAGTGAGCAGGGTGTAGTCTCCACGAACACTGAAGCTTTCTTT

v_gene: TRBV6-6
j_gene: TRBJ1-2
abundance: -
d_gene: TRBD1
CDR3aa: CASSYSAGQGYGYTF
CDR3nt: TGTGCCAGCAGTTACTCTGCGGGACAGGGCTATGGCTACACCTTC

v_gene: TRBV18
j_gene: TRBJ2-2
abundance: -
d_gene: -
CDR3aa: CASSPTRNTGELFF
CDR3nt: TGTGCCAGCTCACCAACCCGGAACACCGGGGAGCTGTTTTTT

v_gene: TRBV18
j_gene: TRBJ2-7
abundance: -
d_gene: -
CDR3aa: CASSPLANYEQYF
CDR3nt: TGTGCCAGCTCACCCCTGGCAAATTACGAGCAGTACTTC

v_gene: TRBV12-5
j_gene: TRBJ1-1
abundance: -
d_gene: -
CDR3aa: CASKRNQANTEAFF
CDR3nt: TGTGCCAGCAAAAGGAACCAGGCTAACACTGAAGCTTTCTTT

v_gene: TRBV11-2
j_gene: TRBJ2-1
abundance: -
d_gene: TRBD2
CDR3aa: CASSLGFSGKANEQFF
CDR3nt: TGTGCCAGCAGCTTAGGGTTTAGCGGGAAGGCCAATGAGCAGTTCTTC

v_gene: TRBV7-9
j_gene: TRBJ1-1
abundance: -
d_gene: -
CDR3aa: CASSFRPDLGDTEAFF
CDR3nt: TGTGCCAGCAGCTTCCGCCCCGACTTAGGAGACACTGAAGCTTTCTTT

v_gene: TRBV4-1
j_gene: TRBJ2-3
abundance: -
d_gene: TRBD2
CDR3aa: CASSQGPSGGRTDTQYF
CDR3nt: TGCGCCAGCAGCCAAGGTCCGAGCGGGGGCCGCACAGATACGCAGTATTTT

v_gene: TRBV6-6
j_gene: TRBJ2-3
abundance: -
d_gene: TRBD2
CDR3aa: CASSWGTTTDTQYF
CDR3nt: TGTGCCAGCAGTTGGGGGACTACCACAGATACGCAGTATTTT

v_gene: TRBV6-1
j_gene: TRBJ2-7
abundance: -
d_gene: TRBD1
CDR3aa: CASSEETYRGTYEQYF
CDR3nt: TGTGCCAGCAGTGAAGAAACCTACAGGGGGACCTACGAGCAGTACTTC

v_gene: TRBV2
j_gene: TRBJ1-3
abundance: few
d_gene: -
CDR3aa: CASSESGNTIYF
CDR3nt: TGTGCCAGCAGTGAGAGTGGAAACACCATATATTTT

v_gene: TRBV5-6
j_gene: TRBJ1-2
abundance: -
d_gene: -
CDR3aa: CASSAGHPNYGYTF
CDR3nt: TGTGCCAGCAGCGCGGGACACCCTAACTATGGCTACACCTTC

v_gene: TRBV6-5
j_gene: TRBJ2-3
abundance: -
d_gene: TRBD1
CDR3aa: CASSRTGGTDTQYF
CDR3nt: TGTGCCAGCAGCCGGACAGGGGGGACAGATACGCAGTATTTT

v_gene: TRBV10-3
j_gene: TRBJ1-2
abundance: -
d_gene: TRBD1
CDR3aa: CAISPGQGGRTDGYTF
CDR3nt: TGTGCCATCAGCCCGGGACAGGGGGGGAGGACGGATGGCTACACCTTC